This TCR beta chain was identified in a study of human T cells and chemical hapten exposure. This sample's time point: patch test 2, 6 weeks after DPC sensitization. The treatment here: therapeutic diphenylcyclopropenone sensitization with weekly scalp DPC. TCRdb recomputed calls from the RACE reads with MiXCR, one row per CDR3 protein. The repertoire has fewer than 95,000 distinct CDR3 sequences, approximately 11% of them found once; the top ten carry over 2%. CDR1 SNHLY and CDR2 FYNNEI come from the germline V gene. V gave up 6 bases and J gave up 0 bases; unmatched junction bases: 8. This CDR3 has 18 residues.

The rearrangement links TRBV2 to TRBJ2-1, with 13 bases lining up with TRBD2. Specimen: whole blood, collected in connection with sensitization to the hapten diphenylcyclopropenone (DPC). The sequence derives from a man aged 40-49 years with alopecia areata. Some clones in this sample may be carry-over from other donors' samples. CDR3 coding DNA: TGTGCCAGCAGAAGGGGACTAGCGGGACCGAGCTCCTACAATGAGCAGTTCTTC. Its protein product is CASRRGLAGPSSYNEQFF.